Presented here are 18 T cell receptor beta chains from one specimen sequenced in a study of cytomegalovirus exposure and HLA in healthy donors. Primers included in the PCR were 60 Vbeta and 13 Jbeta primers. This table comes from immunoSEQ multiplex PCR, and its TCRdb copy is limited to in-frame clones, with some not included. Of some 120,000 clones detected, 60% to 80% appear once; the ten largest clones hold around 1.2%. The sample comprised PBMCs. The receptors derive from a man aged 45 to 65 in good health and CMV-seronegative.

This sequence joins TRBV10-3 and TRBJ2-5, with D possibly matching TRBD1 (5 bases). The germline CDR1 and CDR2 sequences are ENHRY and SYGVKD. This CDR3 region has 13 residues. Trimming took off 2 bases at V and 3 bases at J, with 7 bases between the two ends. CDR3 sequence reads: CAISEDSEETQYF. Here the CDR3 DNA reads TGTGCCATCAGTGAGGACAGTGAAGAGACCCAGTACTTC.

This clone was found once. The chain has TRBV19 and TRBJ2-1, with D maybe TRBD1 (6 bases). Germline loops: CDR1 LNHDA, CDR2 SQIVND (reference sequence). The V end was cut by 5 bases, the J end by 10 bases, with 18 bases between. The CDR3 extends over 14 amino acids. CDR3 amino acids: CASSFSTGSGEQFF. CDR3 sequence (DNA): TGTGCCAGTAGTTTTTCCACAGGGTCGGGAGAGCAGTTCTTC.

The chain employs TRBV30 and TRBJ2-4; 7 nucleotides line up with TRBD2. The CDR3 contains 14 residues. V was clipped by 0 bases and J by 11 bases; unmatched bases: 10. Germline assignment: CDR1 GTSNPN and CDR2 SVGIG (reference sequence). The CDR3 here is CAWSVLGGGSVQYF. CDR3 coding DNA: TGTGCCTGGAGTGTACTAGGAGGCGGGAGTGTTCAGTACTTC.

The CDR3 loop is CASRDGQGSYEQYF. The CDR3 region has the DNA TGTGCCAGCAGGGACGGACAGGGCTCCTACGAGCAGTACTTC. The rearrangement joins TRBV6-1 to TRBJ2-7, with 8 bases identical to TRBD1. This CDR3 spans 14 amino acids. The J segment lost 0 bases and the V segment lost 6 bases, leaving 4 bases of the junction unmatched. The V gene's germline CDR1 is MNHNS and CDR2 SASEGT.

CDR3 protein: CASSFMAVGTEAFF. CDR3 in DNA: TGTGCCAGCAGCTTTATGGCCGTTGGTACTGAAGCTTTCTTT. This chain joins TRBV7-9 and TRBJ1-1; no reliable D call. V was cut by 3 bases and J by 5 bases, with 13 bases left in between. The CDR3 is 14 amino acids. CDR1 is SEHNR, CDR2 FQNEAQ, per germline (reference sequence).

V usage is TRBV7-9 and J usage is TRBJ2-3, with TRBD2 matching 7 bases. Germline assignment: CDR1 SEHNR and CDR2 FQNEAQ (reference sequence). This CDR3 is built from 13 residues. The V and J ends lost 3 bases and 6 bases, in that order; junction bases with no gene match: 3. The DNA for the CDR3 is TGTGCCAGCAGCTTGGGGGGGTTTGATACGCAGTATTTT. Protein sequence: CASSLGGFDTQYF.

The V and J genes are TRBV4-1 and TRBJ2-1; 13 bases map to TRBD2. CDR3 length: 16 amino acids. Germline CDR1 and CDR2: MGHRA and YSYEKL. After removal of 3 bases from V and 9 bases from J, the junction contained 8 bases not matched to a gene. The chain's CDR3 is CASSHQLAGGSGEQFF. The CDR3 DNA follows: TGCGCCAGCAGCCATCAACTAGCGGGAGGGTCCGGTGAGCAGTTCTTC.

The chain combines TRBV28 with TRBJ1-1, with 8 bases fitting TRBD1. Trimming cost V 4 bases and J 6 bases; bases outside gene matches: 10. CDR3 length: 15 amino acids. Germline CDR1 reads MDHEN; CDR2 reads SYDVKM. The CDR3 loop reads CASSSMGQGAAEAFF. In DNA form, the CDR3 reads TGTGCCAGCAGTTCGATGGGGCAGGGGGCTGCTGAAGCTTTCTTT.

The rearrangement joins TRBV5-1 to TRBJ2-4, with a tentative D call TRBD2 (5 bases). V lost 3 bases to trimming and J lost 7 bases, with 17 bases between them. The CDR3 is made up of 15 amino acids. The germline V gene encodes CDR1 SGHRS and CDR2 YFSETQ. The CDR3 reads CASSSRSLPGNIQYF. For the CDR3, the DNA is TGCGCCAGCAGCTCCCGGTCCCTCCCGGGGAACATTCAGTACTTC.

The V gene is TRBV29-1, the J gene TRBJ1-2; D ambiguous. Trimming took 6 bases from V and 5 from J, leaving 13 bases between them. The CDR3 length is 12 residues. Per the germline V gene, CDR1 is SQVTM and CDR2 is ANQGSEA. Written as DNA, the CDR3 is TGCAGCGTCGAGACGGACTCATATGGCTACACCTTC. Translation gives CSVETDSYGYTF.

The V gene is TRBV7-8, the J gene TRBJ2-7; possible D gene TRBD2, 6 bases. This CDR3 is built from 15 residues. Germline V gene data show CDR1 as SGHVS and CDR2 as FQNEAQ. V was clipped by 1 base and J by 3 bases, with 13 bases between them. This chain's CDR3 is CASSLVLPGVYEQYF. DNA of the CDR3: TGTGCCAGCAGCTTAGTTCTTCCGGGAGTCTACGAGCAGTACTTC.

The rearrangement uses TRBV27 and TRBJ2-5; 9 bases line up with TRBD2. This CDR3 contains 15 residues. The germline V gene has CDR1 MNHEY and CDR2 SMNVEV (reference sequence). The V gene end was trimmed by 6 bases and the J gene end by 9 bases; junction bases not matched to a gene: 14. The CDR3 protein is CASRLAGASWGAQYF. CDR3 in DNA: TGTGCCAGCAGATTAGCGGGGGCGAGCTGGGGGGCCCAGTACTTC.

The chain couples TRBV27 to TRBJ2-7; TRBD2 matches 12 bases. Germline V gene data show CDR1 as MNHEY and CDR2 as SMNVEV (reference sequence). Unmatched junction bases numbered 7, after V lost 0 bases and J lost 4 bases. This CDR3 spans 17 amino acids. The CDR3 DNA follows: TGTGCCAGCAGTTTATCCGTTCTAGCGGGAGGGGTATACGAGCAGTACTTC. This translates into CASSLSVLAGGVYEQYF.

The rearrangement joins TRBV25-1 to TRBJ1-2; 8 bases agree with TRBD1. Germline assignment: CDR1 MGHDK and CDR2 SYGVNS. This CDR3 is built from 15 residues. V gave up 1 base and J gave up 2 bases; unmatched junction bases: 3. CDR3 sequence reads: CASSEWGTGNYGYTF. Here the CDR3 DNA reads TGTGCCAGCAGTGAATGGGGGACAGGAAACTATGGCTACACCTTC.

This clone showed up just a few times. The DNA of the CDR3 is TGTGCCAGCAGGGGGACAGGGGGGAACACCGGGGAGCTGTTTTTT. Translation gives CASRGTGGNTGELFF. The chain uses TRBV6-6 and TRBJ2-2; 11 bases agree with TRBD1. The length of the CDR3 is 15 residues. J lost 1 base, V lost 6 bases, and 1 base had no gene match. Germline CDR1 and CDR2: MNHNY and SVGAGI (reference sequence).

The chain is built from TRBV5-1 and TRBJ2-2; maybe TRBD2 (5 bases). Trimming shortened V by 4 bases and J by 4 bases, and 23 bases separated the two germline ends. Germline CDR1 is SGHRS and CDR2 is YFSETQ. The length of the CDR3 is 18 residues. CDR3 residues: CASSLEGGRSRSTGELFF. The CDR3 region has the DNA TGCGCCAGCAGCCTCGAGGGCGGCCGGTCCAGAAGCACCGGGGAGCTGTTTTTT.

The V gene is TRBV5-1, the J gene TRBJ2-4; 8 nucleotides match TRBD1. Germline CDR1 SGHRS, CDR2 YFSETQ. After removal of 2 bases from V and 8 bases from J, the junction contained 6 bases not matched to a gene. CDR3 length: 14 residues. The CDR3 nucleotides are TGCGCCAGCAGCTTACGGACAGGGCTGGACATTCAGTACTTC. Translating gives CASSLRTGLDIQYF.

The chain couples TRBV5-1 to TRBJ2-7; tentatively, D is TRBD2 (5 bases). Germline V gives CDR1 SGHRS, CDR2 YFSETQ. Trimming took 0 bases from V and 0 from J, leaving 10 bases between them. This CDR3 has 15 residues. CDR3 nucleotide sequence: TGCGCCAGCAGCTTGGGAAGAGGGATCTCCTACGAGCAGTACTTC. Protein sequence: CASSLGRGISYEQYF.